This passage covers 20 T cell receptor beta chains from one sample sequenced in a study of Ad26.COV2.S vaccination and SARS-CoV-2 variants. Specified treatment: 15 to 20 received Ad26.COV2.S at low or high dose, single or two shots; about five received placebo; per-sample allocation not given. Sampling happened 63 days after the first vaccine or placebo injection. TCRdb's table, derived via immunoSEQ multiplex PCR, lists solely in-frame clones and lacks some. The top ten hold approximately 3.4% of the sample, which has roughly 270,000 clones, around 87% seen once. The starting material was peripheral blood, obtained in a trial of Ad26.COV2.S vaccine versus placebo. The source is a person aged 18 to 65 who received the Ad26.COV2.S COVID-19 vaccine or a placebo.

The V call is TRBV4-2, the J call TRBJ2-2; maybe TRBD2 (6 bases). V was shortened by 0 bases and J by 9 bases, with 14 bases between the two germline ends. This CDR3 spans 15 amino acids. Germline values: CDR1 LGHNA, CDR2 YNFKEQ. The CDR3, as DNA: TGTGCCAGCAGCCAAGATTCGGAGGGATTAAGGGAGCTGTTTTTT. Its translation is CASSQDSEGLRELFF.

The J gene is TRBJ2-5, the V gene TRBV7-2; 9 bases line up with TRBD2. CDR3 length: 16 amino acids. In germline, CDR1 is SGHTA, CDR2 FQGNSA. Germline trimming cut 5 bases from V and 3 bases from J; bases unmatched to any gene: 10. In DNA, the CDR3 is TGTGCCAGCAGCAGGATAGCGGGGGCGACTAAAGAGACCCAGTACTTC. This codes for CASSRIAGATKETQYF.

The gene calls are TRBV3-1 (or the pseudogene TRBV3-2) and TRBJ1-2; no definite D call. Germline loops: CDR1 LGHDT, CDR2 YNNKEL (reference sequence). The V end lost 0 bases, the J end lost 12 bases, and 11 bases lay between the germline ends. The CDR3 sequence is 12 residues long. CDR3 DNA sequence: TGTGCCAGCAGCCAAGAGGACCGTCCTCACACCTTC. Translated, it gives CASSQEDRPHTF.

The chain couples TRBV4-1 to TRBJ1-4; TRBD1 aligns across 7 bases. The CDR3 has 21 amino acids. The germline V gene has CDR1 MGHRA and CDR2 YSYEKL. The junction had 19 bases not matched to a gene; V was cut back by 3 bases and J by 0 bases. The CDR3 DNA is TGCGCCAGCAGCCACCCCTCGGAGAGCCGGGACAGATGGTCAACTAATGAAAAACTGTTTTTT. It encodes CASSHPSESRDRWSTNEKLFF.

The chain recombines TRBV11-2 with TRBJ1-2; TRBD1 is a possible D gene (5 bases). CDR3 length equals 13 residues. Germline-derived CDR1 and CDR2 are SGHAT and FQNNGV. Trimming stripped 4 bases from V and 4 bases from J, with 10 bases between. Written as DNA, the CDR3 is TGTGCCAGCAGCTACGGGACTGGCTATGGCTACACCTTC. Translated: CASSYGTGYGYTF.

V usage is TRBV30 and J usage is TRBJ1-1, with D maybe TRBD1 (5 bases). The germline V gene has CDR1 GTSNPN and CDR2 SVGIG (reference sequence). Trimming left V 3 bases short and J 1 base short, with 9 bases between. The CDR3 has 13 amino acids. The CDR3 nucleotides read TGTGCCTGGAGGGTTAGGGGGAACACTGAAGCTTTCTTT. This gives the protein CAWRVRGNTEAFF.

The J gene is TRBJ2-5, the V gene TRBV29-1; no clear D. V lost 2 bases to trimming and J lost 1 base, with 5 bases between them. In germline, CDR1 is SQVTM, CDR2 ANQGSEA. This CDR3 comprises 12 residues. The CDR3, as DNA: TGCAGCGTTGAATCACCCCAAGAGACCCAGTACTTC. This codes for CSVESPQETQYF. Variable domain in full (rest from reference TRBV29-1 and TRBJ2-5): SAVISQKPSRDICQRGTSLTIQCQVDSQVTMMFWYRQQPGQSLTLIATANQGSEATYESGFVIDKFPISRPNLTFSTLTVSNMSPEDSSIYLCSVESPQETQYFGPGTRLLVL.

The sample holds one count of this clone. V is TRBV5-1 and J is TRBJ2-5; 7 bases match TRBD2. CDR1 is SGHRS, CDR2 YFSETQ, per germline. The CDR3 runs 14 residues. The junction had 5 bases not matched to a gene; V was cut back by 4 bases and J by 2 bases. This CDR3 reads CASSGSAGQETQYF. The CDR3 DNA sequence: TGCGCCAGCAGCGGGTCAGCGGGACAAGAGACCCAGTACTTC.

The J gene is TRBJ1-5, the V gene TRBV30; D not resolved. CDR3 length equals 14 residues. The ends were cut back, 0 bases at V and 7 bases at J, with 13 bases in the middle. Germline assignment: CDR1 GTSNPN and CDR2 SVGIG (reference sequence). In DNA, the CDR3 is TGTGCCTGGAGTGTAAACGTCGGGCTACAGCCCCAGCATTTT. This encodes CAWSVNVGLQPQHF.

This chain connects TRBV6-5 to TRBJ1-3, with TRBD1 as a possible D gene (6 bases). The germline CDR1 and CDR2 sequences are MNHEY and SVGAGI. Trimming left V 4 bases short and J 4 bases short, with 17 bases between. The CDR3 is made up of 16 amino acids. The CDR3: CASSSPSAGTGNTIYF. The CDR3 DNA is TGTGCCAGCAGTTCCCCATCAGCAGGGACAGGAAACACCATATATTTT.

This chain connects TRBV7-2 to TRBJ2-4; 7 nucleotides align to TRBD1. The CDR3 contains 16 residues. V gave up 0 bases and J gave up 6 bases; unmatched junction bases: 8. Germline V gives CDR1 SGHTA, CDR2 FQGNSA. The CDR3 coding sequence is TGTGCCAGCAGCTTAGCGCTTCGGGACAGCGGAAACATTCAGTACTTC. It yields the protein CASSLALRDSGNIQYF.

The chain links TRBV29-1 to TRBJ2-1; D may be TRBD2 (5 bases). Trimming removed 4 bases from V and 13 bases from J, with 17 bases in between. This CDR3 contains 12 residues. Germline values: CDR1 SQVTM, CDR2 ANQGSEA. DNA of the CDR3: TGCAGCGTTGCCTACGACACTAGTCTCCAGTTCTTC. Translated, it gives CSVAYDTSLQFF.

The V call is TRBV2, the J call TRBJ1-6; 7 bases agree with TRBD1. The germline gives CDR1 SNHLY, CDR2 FYNNEI. The CDR3 sequence is 15 residues long. Trimming at V came to 6 bases and at J to 2 bases, leaving 4 bases not matched to a gene. This CDR3 reads CASRRQGTYNSPLHF. CDR3 in DNA: TGTGCCAGCAGGCGACAGGGCACCTATAATTCACCCCTCCACTTT.

This chain joins TRBV7-3 and TRBJ2-3, with TRBD1 as a possible D gene (6 bases). The CDR3 has 17 residues. From germline, CDR1 is SGHTA and CDR2 FQGTGA. Trimming pared 1 base from V and 7 bases from J, leaving 21 bases between. The CDR3 sequence: CASSLRPVLQGKNTQYF. CDR3 in DNA: TGTGCCAGCAGCTTAAGGCCGGTCCTACAGGGTAAAAATACGCAGTATTTT.

V is TRBV12-5 and J is TRBJ2-3; 9 bases are a match to TRBD1. Germline V gene sequence: CDR1 LGHNT, CDR2 FRNRAP. The CDR3 has 15 amino acids. J was trimmed by 2 bases and V by 1 base; bases with no gene match: 1. The CDR3 loop is CASGLGQGDTDTQYF. Written as DNA, the CDR3 is TGTGCTAGTGGTTTGGGACAGGGGGACACAGATACGCAGTATTTT. The entire variable domain, with the rest obtained from reference TRBV12-5 and TRBJ2-3, is as follows: DARVTQTPRHKVTEMGQEVTMRCQPILGHNTVFWYRQTMMQGLELLAYFRNRAPLDDSGMPKDRFSAEMPDATLATLKIQPSEPRDSAVYFCASGLGQGDTDTQYFGPGTRLTVL.

The genes are TRBV19 and TRBJ2-1; a possible D gene is TRBD1 (5 bases). Germline V CDR1 and CDR2: LNHDA, SQIVND (reference sequence). The CDR3 is 16 amino acids. Trimming removed 5 bases from V and 0 bases from J, with 14 bases in between. In DNA, the CDR3 is TGTGCCAGTAGTCCCAGCGACAGACTCTCCTACAATGAGCAGTTCTTC. Its protein is CASSPSDRLSYNEQFF.

This clone was found once. The chain is built from TRBV18 and TRBJ1-2, with D unresolved. The ends were cut back, 4 bases at V and 8 bases at J, with 17 bases in the middle. The CDR3 covers 14 residues. The V gene's germline CDR1 is KGHSH and CDR2 LQKENI. The CDR3 DNA reads TGTGCCAGCTCACTGATTGGACCTACTGGGGGCTACACCTTC. This sequence encodes CASSLIGPTGGYTF.

The chain combines TRBV27 with TRBJ2-5; a weak D match, TRBD2 (7 bases). The CDR3 consists of 14 residues. V lost 2 bases and J lost 3, with 10 bases in between. Germline V gene lookup returns CDR1 MNHEY and CDR2 SMNVEV (reference sequence). The CDR3 sequence is CASSLRGAEETQYF. CDR3 bases: TGTGCCAGCAGTTTACGGGGGGCTGAAGAGACCCAGTACTTC.

This chain uses TRBV7-6 with TRBJ2-1; D is perhaps TRBD2 (7 bases). The CDR3 is 17 residues long. Germline CDR1 and CDR2: SGHVS and FNYEAQ. V was trimmed by 7 bases and J by 7 bases, leaving 26 bases between them. In nucleotides, the CDR3 is TGTGCCAGCACCTCGTTTAGTGTCTCGAGGGGGGGGAATGAGCAGTTCTTC. Translated, it gives CASTSFSVSRGGNEQFF.

The chain is built from TRBV18 and TRBJ2-7, with TRBD1 identical over 9 bases. This CDR3 is built from 14 residues. V lost 6 bases and J lost 3; bases outside the gene matches: 6. The germline V gene encodes CDR1 KGHSH and CDR2 LQKENI. CDR3 nucleotide sequence: TGTGCCAGCTCCCCCGGGACAGGGATCTACGAGCAGTACTTC. Encoded protein: CASSPGTGIYEQYF.